The entry below describes one TCR beta chain. The data derive from a study of control samples from healthy donors and cancer patients. Assay: immunoSEQ multiplex PCR; the TCRdb copy retains only in-frame clones and omits some. The table has tens of thousands of clones, around 90% seen once. Germline V lookup: CDR1 WNHNN, CDR2 SYGVQD (reference sequence). Trimming removed 10 bases at V and 3 bases at J, with 19 bases between. The CDR3 extends over 16 amino acids. The chain recombines TRBV10-1 with TRBJ1-6; maybe TRBD1 (5 bases). This receptor was identified in a woman aged 50 to 65 with colorectal cancer. The specimen was PBMCs. CDR3: CATMHHGTHYNSPLHF. The CDR3 bases are TGCGCCACCATGCATCATGGGACGCACTATAATTCACCCCTCCACTTT.